Presented here are 6 T cell receptor beta chains from one specimen sequenced in a study of T cells expressing NK-cell markers. No DNA is given; TCRdb re-called the 5' RACE reads and lists each CDR3 protein once. The sample includes about 160,000 distinct CDR3 sequences. The sample comprised blood T cells: a sorted CD56 or NKG2C T cell subset, CD4+ or CD8+ T cells, or bulk PBMC T cells (not recorded which). Receptors originate from a woman between 18 and 70 years old in good health.

The genes are TRBV5-1 and TRBJ1-2; TCRdb proposes TRBD1, but this gene call is untestable without DNA. CDR3 length equals 14 residues. Per the germline V gene, CDR1 is SGHRS and CDR2 is YFSETQ. CDR3 loop: CASSSDRLSGGYTF.

The chain uses TRBV4-1 and TRBJ1-5; TCRdb proposes TRBD1, but this gene call is untestable without DNA. There are 15 residues in the CDR3. CDR1 and CDR2 (germline): MGHRA, YSYEKL. The CDR3 is CASSPGTGLNQPQHF.

The CDR3 sequence is CASSYQTLAGELFF. The chain links TRBV5-1 to TRBJ2-2. CDR1 and CDR2 (germline): SGHRS, YFSETQ. The CDR3 runs to 14 residues.

The rearrangement links TRBV20-1 to TRBJ2-5; TCRdb reports TRBD2, a call that lacks DNA to check it against. Looked up from germline, CDR1 is DFQATT and CDR2 is SNEGSKA (reference sequence). The CDR3 has 14 amino acids. CDR3 sequence reads: CSLLLEVSEETQYF.

This chain links TRBV16 with TRBJ2-7; the D call from TCRdb, TRBD1, cannot be confirmed without DNA. This CDR3 contains 15 residues. From germline, CDR1 is KGHSY and CDR2 FQNENV. This chain's CDR3 is CASSPRGAPLYEQYF.

The chain uses TRBV20-1 and TRBJ2-3; without DNA, the TCRdb call of TRBD2 cannot be checked. CDR3 length: 14 amino acids. CDR1 DFQATT and CDR2 SNEGSKA come from the germline V gene (reference sequence). The CDR3 protein is CSAIKRGGTDTQYF.